The 25 T cell receptor beta chains given below trace back to one sample, sequenced in a study of regulatory T cells in long-lasting Graves disease. Combining iRepertoire HTBI primers with Arm-PCR of CDR3 regions, the authors built TCR beta libraries. TCRdb fed the multiplex PCR reads into MiXCR, producing one record per CDR3 protein. Counted here are roughly 300,000 distinct CDR3 sequences, around 23% occurring once; the ten biggest clones make up roughly three fifths. Time point denoted: persistent/refractory GD, antithyroid drugs over 5 years with positive TRAb. Extracted PBMC RNA gave rise to the TCR library. The sample was peripheral blood mononuclear cells (PBMCs), taken when the disease was refractory, from a patient treated with antithyroid drugs. The origin of the receptors is a female donor with Graves disease.

This clonotype has at least ten counts. The chain combines TRBV7-3 with TRBJ2-2, with a tentative D call TRBD2 (6 bases). Trimming cost V 1 base and J 9 bases, with 18 bases left between them. Germline lookup yields CDR1 SGHTA and CDR2 FQGTGA. The CDR3 has 16 amino acids. CDR3 coding DNA: TGTGCCAGCAGCTTAAAGACTAGTCCAGAGACCCGGGAGCTGTTTTTT. Encoded protein: CASSLKTSPETRELFF.

In this sample, this clonotype turned up a few times. The chain has TRBV13 and TRBJ2-2; D is uncertain. Germline assignment: CDR1 PRHDT and CDR2 FYEKMQ (reference sequence). The CDR3 contains 15 residues. Trimming left V 1 base short and J 2 bases short, with 8 bases between. The CDR3 DNA reads TGTGCCAGCAGCTTAGTTTACGGAAACACCGGGGAGCTGTTTTTT. It yields the protein CASSLVYGNTGELFF.

V gene TRBV2 combines with J gene TRBJ2-6, with D unresolved. Trimming pared 3 bases from V and 0 bases from J, leaving 6 bases between. From germline, CDR1 is SNHLY and CDR2 FYNNEI. The CDR3 is made up of 15 amino acids. The CDR3 region has the DNA TGTGCCAGCAGTGACAGTAGCTCTGGGGCCAACGTCCTGACTTTC. It translates to CASSDSSSGANVLTF.

The J gene is TRBJ2-7, the V gene TRBV3-1; D is uncertain. V was trimmed by 3 bases and J by 7 bases, leaving 22 bases between them. This CDR3 is built from 16 residues. CDR1 and CDR2 (germline): LGHDT, YNNKEL (reference sequence). CDR3 loop: CASSHQLRAASWEQYF. DNA for the CDR3: TGTGCCAGCAGCCATCAGCTCCGGGCCGCGAGTTGGGAGCAGTACTTC.

The chain employs TRBV20-1 and TRBJ2-5; D is unclear. CDR1 DFQATT and CDR2 SNEGSKA come from the germline V gene (reference sequence). This CDR3 is built from 14 residues. V was shortened by 0 bases and J by 2 bases, with 10 bases between the two germline ends. CDR3 in DNA: TGCAGTGCTAGAGATAGTAACCGTCAAGAGACCCAGTACTTC. Translation gives CSARDSNRQETQYF.

This clonotype has ten or more counts. This chain joins TRBV6-5 and TRBJ2-5; no firm D call. This CDR3 contains 13 residues. Germline CDR1 reads MNHEY; CDR2 reads SVGAGI. With 2 bases removed from V and 1 base from J, the gap between germline ends came to 5 bases. CDR3 DNA sequence: TGTGCCAGCAGTTACCCCCCCCAAGAGACCCAGTACTTC. This sequence encodes CASSYPPQETQYF.

The V and J genes are TRBV5-1 and TRBJ2-7; D possibly corresponds to TRBD1 (5 bases). Germline CDR1 SGHRS, CDR2 YFSETQ. The CDR3 loop spans 15 amino acids. V was clipped by 3 bases and J by 4 bases, with 17 bases between them. The CDR3 reads CASSSVAGPEYEQYF. For the CDR3, the DNA is TGCGCCAGCAGCTCTGTGGCAGGGCCAGAGTACGAGCAGTACTTC.

The chain carries TRBV4-3 and TRBJ1-1; D perhaps matches TRBD1 (5 bases). With 3 bases removed from V and 6 bases from J, the gap between germline ends came to 23 bases. Germline CDR1 reads LGHNA; CDR2 reads YSLEER. This CDR3 is built from 17 residues. This CDR3 is CASSHRQTSGVRSEAFF. Written as DNA, the CDR3 is TGCGCCAGCAGCCACAGACAGACCTCTGGCGTCCGATCTGAAGCTTTCTTT.

The chain uses TRBV7-8 and TRBJ1-3, with TRBD1 matching over 7 bases. V was clipped by 5 bases and J by 3 bases; unmatched bases: 13. Germline V gene data show CDR1 as SGHVS and CDR2 as FQNEAQ. This CDR3 contains 17 residues. For the CDR3, the DNA is TGTGCCAGCAGCCGCGACGGACAGGTGCTTTTTGGAAACACCATATATTTT. Translated: CASSRDGQVLFGNTIYF. The variable domain in full, completed from reference TRBV7-8 and TRBJ1-3, reads GAGVSQSPRYKVAKRGQDVALRCDPISGHVSLFWYQQALGQGPEFLTYFQNEAQLDKSGLPSDRFFAERPEGSVSTLKIQRTQQEDSAVYLCASSRDGQVLFGNTIYFGEGSWLTVV.

A few counts support this clonotype. In DNA, the CDR3 is TGTGCCAGCAGCTTCGAATTTGAGGGCAGAGCTTTCTTT. This codes for CASSFEFEGRAFF. The V gene is TRBV7-9, the J gene TRBJ1-1; D is unresolved. This CDR3 region has 13 residues. The germline V gene has CDR1 SEHNR and CDR2 FQNEAQ (reference sequence). V lost 3 bases to trimming and J lost 10 bases, with 15 bases between them.

The rearrangement links TRBV12-3 or TRBV12-4 to TRBJ2-3; D not certain. This CDR3 spans 13 amino acids. V lost 0 bases, J lost 2 bases, and 3 bases lay in between. This CDR3 is CASSLANTDTQYF. The CDR3 DNA is TGTGCCAGCAGTTTAGCCAACACAGATACGCAGTATTTT.

The chain couples TRBV11-2 to TRBJ1-6; TRBD1 matches 7 bases. CDR3 size: 14 residues. Unmatched junction bases numbered 6, after V lost 5 bases and J lost 8 bases. Germline assignment: CDR1 SGHAT and CDR2 FQNNGV. The CDR3 nucleotides read TGTGCCAGCAGCGGGACAGATTCTTATTCACCCCTCCACTTT. Protein: CASSGTDSYSPLHF.

At least ten counts were recorded for this clonotype. V and J are TRBV28 and TRBJ1-4, with 12 bases lining up with TRBD1. Germline CDR1 reads MDHEN; CDR2 reads SYDVKM. CDR3 length: 18 amino acids. Losses at the gene ends were 5 bases for V and 3 bases for J; bases not matched to a gene: 10. This CDR3 is CASSRPGQGAVANEKLFF. The CDR3 bases are TGTGCCAGCAGTCGCCCGGGACAGGGGGCCGTGGCTAATGAAAAACTGTTTTTT.

J is TRBJ1-2 and V is TRBV14; 7 positions match TRBD1. The CDR3 covers 15 residues. Germline V CDR1 and CDR2: SGHDN, FVKESK. Germline trimming cut 4 bases from V and 8 bases from J; bases unmatched to any gene: 13. The CDR3, as DNA: TGTGCCAGCAGCCCCTTCTCAGGGGGGGCGAGCGGCTACACCTTC. Protein product: CASSPFSGGASGYTF.

In this sample, this clonotype turned up many times. The rearrangement links TRBV7-9 to TRBJ2-5; TRBD1 matches 7 bases. Germline CDR1 SEHNR, CDR2 FQNEAQ (reference sequence). This CDR3 spans 17 amino acids. Trimming took 5 bases from V and 0 from J; bases not matched to a gene: 12. The chain's CDR3 is CASSLQTGPQHQETQYF. DNA for the CDR3: TGTGCCAGCAGCCTCCAGACAGGGCCCCAACACCAAGAGACCCAGTACTTC.

Only a few counts were recorded for this clonotype. This chain joins TRBV13 and TRBJ1-5; D is undetermined. Germline CDR1 PRHDT, CDR2 FYEKMQ (reference sequence). The CDR3 runs to 12 residues. Trimming took 5 bases from V and 6 from J, leaving 8 bases between them. CDR3: CASSLGTQPQHF. In DNA, the CDR3 is TGTGCCAGCAGCCTCGGAACTCAGCCCCAGCATTTT.

A few counts support this clonotype. The rearrangement links TRBV3-1 to TRBJ2-7, with D hard to call. Germline loops: CDR1 LGHDT, CDR2 YNNKEL (reference sequence). V was trimmed by 0 bases and J by 12 bases, leaving 12 bases between them. The CDR3 loop spans 12 amino acids. The CDR3 DNA reads as TGTGCCAGCAGCCAAGATCCTCGAAGGCGGTACTTC. Translation gives CASSQDPRRRYF.

This clonotype was seen at least ten times. V and J are TRBV2 and TRBJ1-5, with D unresolved. V lost 0 bases, J lost 2 bases, and 8 bases lay in between. Germline V gene data show CDR1 as SNHLY and CDR2 as FYNNEI. The CDR3 has 15 residues. The CDR3 protein is CASSEAREGNQPQHF. CDR3 DNA sequence: TGTGCCAGCAGTGAAGCGCGGGAGGGCAATCAGCCCCAGCATTTT.

V is TRBV6-5 and J is TRBJ1-2; D uncertain. The germline V gene encodes CDR1 MNHEY and CDR2 SVGAGI. The CDR3 covers 11 residues. Trimming pared 0 bases from V and 8 bases from J, leaving 4 bases between. The DNA of the CDR3 is TGTGCCAGCAGTTACTCTCGCGGCTACACCTTC. This gives the protein CASSYSRGYTF.

The rearrangement joins TRBV24-1 to TRBJ1-2; D unresolved. Germline V lookup: CDR1 KGHDR, CDR2 SFDVKD. The CDR3 totals 15 residues. With 12 bases removed from V and 5 bases from J, the gap between germline ends came to 24 bases. The CDR3: CAPTGFLPPLYGYTF. CDR3 DNA: TGTGCCCCAACGGGGTTTCTTCCACCGTTATATGGCTACACCTTC.

The genes are TRBV6-5 and TRBJ2-7, with D possibly TRBD2 on 6 matching bases. Trimming took 0 bases from V and 4 from J, leaving 16 bases between them. This CDR3 has 16 residues. CDR1 is MNHEY, CDR2 SVGAGI, per germline. CDR3 bases: TGTGCCAGCAGTTACTCCCAGGGACTCCTAGGGTACGAGCAGTACTTC. Translation gives CASSYSQGLLGYEQYF.

The table lists this clonotype with a few counts. The CDR3 region is CASSPGTGVSGELFF. CDR3 bases: TGTGCCAGCAGCCCCGGGACAGGGGTATCCGGGGAGCTGTTTTTT. The V call is TRBV7-3, the J call TRBJ2-2; 10 bases map to TRBD1. Per germline, CDR1 SGHTA and CDR2 FQGTGA. V shed 5 bases, J shed 6 bases, and the junction held 6 bases outside the gene matches. This CDR3 is built from 15 residues.

The chain joins TRBV29-1 to TRBJ1-3; D is uncertain. Trimming cost V 4 bases and J 4 bases, with 8 bases left between them. The germline gives CDR1 SQVTM, CDR2 ANQGSEA. The CDR3 contains 12 residues. The CDR3 sequence is CSVVTEGNTIYF. CDR3 nucleotide sequence: TGCAGCGTTGTAACAGAAGGAAACACCATATATTTT.

This clonotype was counted ten times or more. This chain uses TRBV2 with TRBJ2-7; D uncertain. CDR3 size: 12 residues. Germline CDR1 and CDR2: SNHLY and FYNNEI. V dropped 6 bases and J dropped 4 bases, with 10 bases sitting between them. The CDR3 here is CASRVDGYEQYF. In nucleotides, the CDR3 is TGTGCCAGCAGAGTAGACGGATACGAGCAGTACTTC.

This chain joins TRBV20-1 and TRBJ2-2; D uncertain. The germline CDR1 and CDR2 sequences are DFQATT and SNEGSKA (reference sequence). The CDR3 totals 14 residues. V was shortened by 0 bases and J by 6 bases, with 11 bases between the two germline ends. CDR3 in amino acids: CSAREVLFSGELFF. CDR3 DNA sequence: TGCAGTGCTAGAGAAGTTCTCTTCTCCGGGGAGCTGTTTTTT.